This T cell receptor (beta chain) was captured by sequencing in a study of blood T cell repertoires in COVID-19. Study information: Specimens from acute and convalescent COVID-19 originated in the United States, Italy and Spain. Nucleic acid was either cDNA or gDNA, and it came from T cells, B-cell-depleted T cells, or PBMCs.

CDR3 length equals 14 residues. Trimming shortened V by 1 base and J by 1 base, and 7 bases separated the two germline ends. Germline V CDR1 and CDR2: LGHDT, YNNKEL (reference sequence). Clones were sequenced by immunoSEQ multiplex PCR, and TCRdb holds only the in-frame ones, with some missing. This sample has fewer than 130,000 clones; roughly 91% occur once, and the top ten carry 3% to 3.5%. The chain links TRBV3-1 (or the pseudogene TRBV3-2) to TRBJ1-2; D is possibly TRBD1 (5 bases). This receptor was taken from a woman between 45 and 60 years old with acute or convalescent COVID-19. Source material: peripheral blood. CDR3 in amino acids: CASSQGTGNYGYTF. CDR3 DNA: TGTGCCAGCAGCCAAGGCACAGGTAACTATGGCTACACCTTC.